This T cell receptor (beta chain) was found in a study of blood T cells in healthy people across ages. Study-level findings and limits: PBMCs left unsorted prevented a conclusive naive versus antigen-experienced comparison. Naive T cell percentage showed a strong correlation with TCR beta diversity.

A second PCR of about 6 to 11 cycles used a sample-barcoded 5' primer and a J-beta primer mix. Unique molecular identifiers of 12 random nucleotides labeled each cDNA. TCRdb re-called the 5' RACE reads through MiXCR, storing one row per CDR3 protein. The sample lists 2 million or so distinct CDR3 sequences; 40% to 55% were seen once. The germline V gene encodes CDR1 SGHRS and CDR2 YFSETQ. CDR3 length equals 17 residues. V dropped 0 bases and J dropped 11; count of bases not matched to a gene: 17. Points on this clonotype: As yet, its antigen is unknown.

This receptor was identified in a woman in her 40s in good health. Sequenced: blood. The rearrangement uses TRBV5-1 and TRBJ2-5; 9 positions match TRBD2. The CDR3: CASSLEPAGGLLNEQYF. In nucleotides, the CDR3 is TGCGCCAGCAGCTTGGAGCCAGCGGGGGGACTGTTGAATGAGCAGTACTTC.